A single sample gave rise to the 16 T cell receptor beta chains below, sequenced in a study of OX40 agonist ivuxolimab in advanced cancers. TCRdb's copy holds only in-frame clones and misses some; the assay was immunoSEQ multiplex PCR. The data hold tens of thousands of clones, with approximately 85% observed a single time. The specimen comprised CD4+ or CD8+ T cells sorted from blood, sampled in a trial of the OX40 agonist ivuxolimab. All receptors derive from an adult with an advanced solid tumor such as melanoma, head and neck, liver or kidney cancer.

In nucleotides, the CDR3 is TGCGCCAGCAGTCCGGGGGGAGAGACCCAGTACTTC. Encoded protein: CASSPGGETQYF. The rearrangement uses TRBV10-1 and TRBJ2-5; 7 bases line up with TRBD2. After removal of 5 bases from V and 4 bases from J, the junction contained 1 base not matched to a gene. The CDR3 spans 12 residues. Germline CDR1 and CDR2: WNHNN and SYGVQD (reference sequence).

CDR3 in amino acids: CASSQNDMTSTDTQYF. In DNA form, the CDR3 reads TGCGCCAGCAGCCAAAACGACATGACTAGCACAGATACGCAGTATTTT. The chain carries TRBV4-1 and TRBJ2-3; D ambiguous. V was clipped by 2 bases and J by 0 bases, with 12 bases between them. CDR1 and CDR2 from the germline V gene are MGHRA and YSYEKL. The length of the CDR3 is 16 residues.

This clone turned up a few times. V and J are TRBV6-5 and TRBJ2-3, with D possibly being TRBD1 (5 bases). V was pared by 4 bases and J by 5 bases, with 16 bases between. Germline CDR1 reads MNHEY; CDR2 reads SVGAGI. This CDR3 has 15 amino acids. In nucleotides, the CDR3 is TGTGCCAGCAGTTCACCACCAATCACAGGAGATACGCAGTATTTT. Its translation: CASSSPPITGDTQYF.

This sequence joins TRBV5-6 and TRBJ2-5, with a possible D match to TRBD1 (5 bases). Trimming took off 4 bases at V and 4 bases at J, with 8 bases between the two ends. The CDR3 covers 12 residues. Per the germline V gene, CDR1 is SGHDT and CDR2 is YYEEEE. This CDR3 reads CASSTGGETQYF. In DNA form, the CDR3 reads TGTGCCAGCAGCACAGGCGGAGAGACCCAGTACTTC.

This rearrangement joins TRBV7-9 to TRBJ1-4; no firm D call. Trimming stripped 5 bases from V and 5 bases from J, with 15 bases between. Germline-derived CDR1 and CDR2 are SEHNR and FQNEAQ (reference sequence). This CDR3 contains 15 residues. CDR3 loop: CASSPSTTGNEKLFF. CDR3 DNA: TGTGCCAGCAGCCCCTCGACAACGGGAAATGAAAAACTGTTTTTT.

This clone was recorded once. The V and J genes are TRBV27 and TRBJ1-2; weak D call: TRBD1 (5 bases). From germline, CDR1 is MNHEY and CDR2 SMNVEV (reference sequence). The CDR3 length is 13 residues. With 9 bases removed from V and 4 bases from J, the gap between germline ends came to 15 bases. The CDR3 DNA reads as TGTGCCAGTTCGTTAGGGGTTAGCTATGGCTACACCTTC. Translation: CASSLGVSYGYTF.

V and J are TRBV2 and TRBJ1-5; the D is unclear. CDR3 length: 16 residues. V lost 3 bases and J 2 bases, leaving 14 bases between the germline ends. The germline CDR1 and CDR2 sequences are SNHLY and FYNNEI. CDR3 coding DNA: TGTGCCAGCAGTGATATGGCTCCATGGGGCAATCAGCCCCAGCATTTT. Encoded protein: CASSDMAPWGNQPQHF.

J is TRBJ2-2 and V is TRBV4-2; TRBD1 agrees at 8 bases. V shed 3 bases and J 6 bases; nucleotides not matched to a gene: 3. The CDR3 loop spans 14 amino acids. Germline-derived CDR1 and CDR2 are LGHNA and YNFKEQ. The CDR3 is CASSHGQGPGELFF. Here the CDR3 DNA reads TGTGCCAGCAGCCACGGACAGGGCCCCGGGGAGCTGTTTTTT.

The gene calls are TRBV19 and TRBJ1-6; tentative D call: TRBD1 (6 bases). Germline assignment: CDR1 LNHDA and CDR2 SQIVND (reference sequence). V was shortened by 10 bases and J by 8 bases, with 12 bases between the two germline ends. CDR3 length equals 12 residues. In DNA form, the CDR3 reads TGTGCCACCCGGGACACCGATTCACCCCTCCACTTT. This translates into CATRDTDSPLHF.

This clone was recorded a few times. The chain recombines TRBV6-5 with TRBJ1-5; D remains unclear. Germline lookup yields CDR1 MNHEY and CDR2 SVGAGI. CDR3 length: 13 amino acids. V gave up 2 bases and J gave up 1 base, with 3 bases separating them. CDR3: CASSYGSNQPQHF. The CDR3 region has the DNA TGTGCCAGCAGTTACGGGAGCAATCAGCCCCAGCATTTT.

The table lists this clone with a count of one. The V call is TRBV27, the J call TRBJ2-7, with 11 bases fitting TRBD2. This CDR3 has 15 amino acids. The trim removed 5 bases at V and 1 base at J, leaving 4 bases unmatched. Germline V gene lookup returns CDR1 MNHEY and CDR2 SMNVEV (reference sequence). CDR3 region: CASSPGTSGSYEQYF. Written as DNA, the CDR3 is TGTGCCAGCAGTCCGGGGACTAGCGGTTCCTACGAGCAGTACTTC.

The rearrangement uses TRBV10-3 and TRBJ2-7, with TRBD1 identical over 7 bases. The CDR3 covers 14 residues. The germline CDR1 and CDR2 sequences are ENHRY and SYGVKD. Trimming removed 3 bases from V and 5 bases from J; junction bases left unmatched: 7. The CDR3 region is CAISDGDRAHEQYF. In DNA form, the CDR3 reads TGTGCCATCAGTGATGGGGACAGAGCGCACGAGCAGTACTTC.

The chain has TRBV28 and TRBJ2-2; perhaps TRBD1 as D (5 bases). Trimming left V 6 bases short and J 4 bases short, with 21 bases between. Per the germline V gene, CDR1 is MDHEN and CDR2 is SYDVKM. The CDR3 extends over 17 amino acids. The CDR3 loop reads CASSQPPRVRSTGELFF. In nucleotides, the CDR3 is TGTGCCAGCAGCCAGCCACCCAGGGTTCGTAGCACCGGGGAGCTGTTTTTT. The complete variable domain, with remaining parts taken from reference TRBV28 and TRBJ2-2, reads DVKVTQSSRYLVKRTGEKVFLECVQDMDHENMFWYRQDPGLGLRLIYFSYDVKMKEKGDIPEGYSVSREKKERFSLILESASTNQTSMYLCASSQPPRVRSTGELFFGEGSRLTVL.

The chain is built from TRBV4-3 and TRBJ1-3, with D tentatively TRBD1 (5 bases). The CDR3 loop spans 15 amino acids. The V and J ends lost 0 bases and 3 bases respectively, with 9 bases between them. Per germline, CDR1 LGHNA and CDR2 YSLEER. CDR3 in DNA: TGCGCCAGCAGCCAAGAATGGGGGGATGGAAACACCATATATTTT. Translating it yields CASSQEWGDGNTIYF.

The CDR3 nucleotides read TGTGCCAGCAGTGAGAGCGGGGGCTCCAGCAATCAGCCCCAGCATTTT. Translating gives CASSESGGSSNQPQHF. The chain is built from TRBV2 and TRBJ1-5; D perhaps matches TRBD1 (6 bases). The V end lost 3 bases, the J end lost 1 base, and 13 bases lay between the germline ends. The CDR3 runs to 16 residues. Germline CDR1 reads SNHLY; CDR2 reads FYNNEI.

The chain combines TRBV4-3 with TRBJ2-2; D is possibly TRBD1 (5 bases). CDR1 is LGHNA and CDR2 is YSLEER in the germline V gene. The ends were cut back, 5 bases at V and 5 bases at J, with 18 bases in the middle. This CDR3 spans 16 amino acids. The CDR3 spells CASSAGKGQPTGELFF. The DNA for the CDR3 is TGCGCCAGCAGCGCAGGGAAGGGGCAACCTACCGGGGAGCTGTTTTTT.